The 10 T cell receptor beta chains reported below all come from one sample, sequenced in a study of T cells after yellow fever vaccination. TCRdb reprocessed the 5' RACE reads with MiXCR, giving one entry per CDR3 protein. The table includes some 290,000 distinct CDR3 sequences, approximately 12% detected once. The sequences come from CD4+ T cells sorted from PBMCs, collected 45 days after the yellow fever booster vaccination. Every receptor here comes from a man younger than 30 who received the YFV17D yellow fever vaccine.

The genes are TRBV29-1 and TRBJ2-2; D remains unclear. Germline V gene data show CDR1 as SQVTM and CDR2 as ANQGSEA. V lost 3 bases and J 3 bases, leaving 8 bases between the germline ends. The CDR3 runs to 13 residues. The CDR3 here is CSVDRLDTGELFF. The CDR3 DNA reads as TGCAGCGTTGACCGTCTAGACACCGGGGAGCTGTTTTTT.

This clonotype has at least ten counts. The chain carries TRBV7-2 and TRBJ2-3; D is ambiguous. Germline loops: CDR1 SGHTA, CDR2 FQGNSA. This CDR3 is 13 amino acids long. Trimming took 3 bases from V and 1 from J, leaving 5 bases between them. The CDR3 nucleotides are TGTGCCAGCAGCTTTAGGGGCACAGATACGCAGTATTTT. It codes for CASSFRGTDTQYF.

This clonotype was found a few times. The V call is TRBV6-2 or TRBV6-3, the J call TRBJ1-5; 8 nucleotides agree with TRBD1. Germline CDR1 reads MNHEY; CDR2 reads SVGEGT. The CDR3 covers 13 residues. V was clipped by 6 bases and J by 6 bases; unmatched bases: 4. The CDR3 here is CASSRQGSQPQHF. The CDR3 DNA follows: TGTGCCAGCAGCCGACAGGGGAGTCAGCCCCAGCATTTT.

The chain has TRBV5-1 and TRBJ1-1; TRBD1 agrees at 8 bases. This CDR3 is 17 amino acids long. The junction had 11 bases not matched to a gene; V was cut back by 3 bases and J by 1 base. Germline loops: CDR1 SGHRS, CDR2 YFSETQ. The CDR3 nucleotides are TGCGCCAGCAGCTCAGACAGGGGCGCCGTCCCGAACACTGAAGCTTTCTTT. Translation gives CASSSDRGAVPNTEAFF.

This clonotype was seen a handful of times. The chain uses TRBV6-5 and TRBJ1-2; a weak D match, TRBD1 (6 bases). The CDR3 runs to 13 residues. Germline loops: CDR1 MNHEY, CDR2 SVGAGI. Deletions cut 1 base from V and 4 bases from J, with 7 bases between. The CDR3 DNA is TGTGCCAGCAGTTACTTCAGGGGCTATGGCTACACCTTC. Translation: CASSYFRGYGYTF.

The chain carries TRBV7-9 and TRBJ2-1; 7 bases map to TRBD2. The V segment lost 3 bases and the J segment 8 bases; nucleotides outside the gene matches: 7. This CDR3 contains 14 residues. Per the germline V gene, CDR1 is SEHNR and CDR2 is FQNEAQ (reference sequence). Here the CDR3 DNA reads TGTGCCAGCAGCTTCCGGGGGGTTGGGGATGAGCAGTTCTTC. Translating gives CASSFRGVGDEQFF.

The chain is built from TRBV6-5 and TRBJ1-2; weak D call: TRBD1 (5 bases). Trimming removed 4 bases at V and 4 bases at J, with 10 bases between. The CDR3 covers 13 residues. From germline, CDR1 is MNHEY and CDR2 SVGAGI. The CDR3 loop is CASSSTVFYGYTF. The CDR3 DNA follows: TGTGCCAGCAGTTCGACAGTTTTCTATGGCTACACCTTC.

This rearrangement joins TRBV10-3 to TRBJ1-2; 8 nucleotides match TRBD1. The germline V gene has CDR1 ENHRY and CDR2 SYGVKD. This CDR3 has 14 amino acids. With V trimmed by 7 bases and J by 8 bases, 12 bases remained unmatched. DNA of the CDR3: TGTGCCATCACCCAATATGGGACAGGCTACGGCTACACCTTC. Translation gives CAITQYGTGYGYTF.

This clonotype was observed many times. The genes are TRBV5-1 and TRBJ1-2, with D perhaps TRBD1 (5 bases). Deletions cut 4 bases from V and 4 bases from J, with 17 bases between. The CDR3 is 15 residues long. Germline lookup yields CDR1 SGHRS and CDR2 YFSETQ. CDR3 coding DNA: TGCGCCAGCAGCCCGGGCGGGGGGGACCTCTATGGCTACACCTTC. It yields the protein CASSPGGGDLYGYTF. The variable domain in full, completed from reference TRBV5-1 and TRBJ1-2, reads KAGVTQTPRYLIKTRGQQVTLSCSPISGHRSVSWYQQTPGQGLQFLFEYFSETQRNKGNFPGRFSGRQFSNSRSEMNVSTLELGDSALYLCASSPGGGDLYGYTFGSGTRLTVV.

This clonotype was detected only a few times. V and J are TRBV2 and TRBJ2-1; D uncertain. CDR1 and CDR2 from the germline V gene are SNHLY and FYNNEI. This CDR3 spans 13 amino acids. Trimming removed 6 bases from V and 4 bases from J, with 10 bases in between. The CDR3 protein is CASSTEAYNEQFF. The CDR3 DNA follows: TGTGCCAGCAGCACAGAAGCTTACAATGAGCAGTTCTTC.